This entry features one TCR beta chain sequence. Its target is not known. The sample belongs to a study of post-analysis software for immune sequencing data. Background on the study: Relapsing-remitting, secondary progressive and progressive-relapsing forms made up the multiple sclerosis disease courses.

Libraries were made from TCR beta cDNA, and they carried unique molecular identifiers. TCRdb re-called the PCR reads through MiXCR, storing one row per CDR3 protein. The sample yields about 180,000 distinct CDR3 sequences, around 30% seen once. Overall study results and limits: Multiple sclerosis was associated with a significant reduction in normalized Chao1 diversity relative to controls. Patients carried roughly 5 TRBV segments more frequently than controls did, and TRBV5-6, TRBV5-1 and TRBV20-1 were among them.

The V gene's germline CDR1 is MNHNS and CDR2 SASEGT. CDR3 length: 13 amino acids. Sequencing was carried out using blood. The V gene is TRBV6-1, the J gene TRBJ2-1; D is undetermined. This sequence was found in a girl aged 5-17 years with multiple sclerosis. The CDR3 spells CVLLSDIYNEQFF. CDR3 nucleotide sequence: TGTGTGCTGTTAAGCGATATATACAATGAGCAGTTCTTC.